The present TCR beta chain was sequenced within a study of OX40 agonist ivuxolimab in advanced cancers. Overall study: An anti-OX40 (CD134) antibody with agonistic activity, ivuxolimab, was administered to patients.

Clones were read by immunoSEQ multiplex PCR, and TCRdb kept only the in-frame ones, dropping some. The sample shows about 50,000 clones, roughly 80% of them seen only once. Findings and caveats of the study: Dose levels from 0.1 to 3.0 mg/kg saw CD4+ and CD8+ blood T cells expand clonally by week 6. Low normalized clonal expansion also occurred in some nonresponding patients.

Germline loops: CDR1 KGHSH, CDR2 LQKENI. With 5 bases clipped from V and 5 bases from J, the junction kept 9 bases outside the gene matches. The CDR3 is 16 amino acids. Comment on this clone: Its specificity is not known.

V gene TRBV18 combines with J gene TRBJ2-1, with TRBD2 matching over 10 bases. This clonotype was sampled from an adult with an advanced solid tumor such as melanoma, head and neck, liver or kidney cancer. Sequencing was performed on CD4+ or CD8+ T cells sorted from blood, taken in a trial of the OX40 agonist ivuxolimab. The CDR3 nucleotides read TGTGCCAGCTCATCCCTCGGACTAGCGGCCAACAATGAGCAGTTCTTC. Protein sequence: CASSSLGLAANNEQFF.